Listed below are T cell receptor beta chains from one sample, sequenced in a study of blood T cell repertoires in COVID-19. The method was immunoSEQ multiplex PCR; TCRdb's version includes in-frame clones alone and lacks a portion of them. The sample lists around 110,000 clones, more than 80% occurring once. The sequenced sample was peripheral blood. These receptors originate from a man aged 40-49 years with acute or convalescent COVID-19. Each CDR3 is given with its conserved first and last residue. A D gene is named only where the DNA matches it firmly. A clone size is listed for some rows: how often the clone was seen (once, few, many), or a class if it is expanded.

J gene,D gene,V gene,clone size,CDR3 protein,CDR3 DNA
TRBJ1-1,NA,TRBV30,many,CAWTLNTEAFF,TGTGCCTGGACGTTGAACACTGAAGCTTTCTTT
TRBJ2-7,NA,TRBV6-6,few,CASRSGGAPSEQYF,TGTGCCAGCAGAAGCGGAGGTGCCCCTAGCGAGCAGTACTTC
TRBJ1-1,TRBD1,TRBV11-1,NA,CASSPRTGVNTEAFF,TGTGCCAGCAGCCCTCGGACAGGGGTGAACACTGAAGCTTTCTTT
TRBJ2-3,NA,TRBV7-9,NA,CASSLAVGTDTQYF,TGTGCCAGCAGCTTAGCAGTAGGCACAGATACGCAGTATTTT
TRBJ2-7,NA,TRBV14,NA,CASSTQEVHEQYF,TGTGCCAGCAGCACCCAAGAGGTACACGAGCAGTACTTC
TRBJ2-7,NA,TRBV21-1,NA,CASSSGRSSYEQYF,TGTGCCAGCAGCAGTGGGCGAAGCTCCTACGAGCAGTACTTC
TRBJ1-1,NA,TRBV12-3/TRBV12-4,NA,CASSLGAEAFF,TGTGCCAGCAGTTTAGGGGCCGAAGCTTTCTTT
TRBJ1-6,NA,TRBV5-6,NA,CASSLRGSYNSPLHF,TGTGCCAGCAGCTTGAGAGGATCCTATAATTCACCCCTCCACTTT
TRBJ1-1,NA,TRBV5-6,NA,CASSLTGTEAFF,TGTGCCAGCAGCCTTACAGGCACTGAAGCTTTCTTT
TRBJ2-1,TRBD1,TRBV4-3,NA,CASTDRENEQFF,TGCGCCAGCACTGACAGGGAAAATGAGCAGTTCTTC
TRBJ1-2,NA,TRBV19,once,CASSNREGGYTF,TGTGCCAGTAGTAACAGGGAGGGAGGCTACACCTTC
TRBJ2-3,NA,TRBV30,NA,CAWSVGKTQYF,TGTGCCTGGAGCGTCGGGAAAACGCAGTATTTT
TRBJ2-7,NA,TRBV7-6,NA,CASSLGLGGGLEEQYF,TGTGCCAGCAGCTTAGGTTTGGGAGGGGGTTTGGAGGAGCAGTACTTC
TRBJ2-1,TRBD2,TRBV7-2,NA,CASSQGLAGGVNEQFF,TGTGCCAGCAGCCAAGGACTAGCGGGAGGCGTCAATGAGCAGTTCTTC
TRBJ2-5,TRBD1,TRBV5-1,few,CASRDRTSQETQYF,TGCGCCAGCCGGGACAGAACTTCCCAAGAGACCCAGTACTTC
TRBJ2-1,TRBD2,TRBV7-9,NA,CASSLGAGGVNEQFF,TGTGCCAGCAGCTTAGGGGCGGGAGGGGTCAATGAGCAGTTCTTC
TRBJ1-4,NA,TRBV30,once,CAWSPDTNEKLFF,TGTGCCTGGAGCCCAGATACTAATGAAAAACTGTTTTTT